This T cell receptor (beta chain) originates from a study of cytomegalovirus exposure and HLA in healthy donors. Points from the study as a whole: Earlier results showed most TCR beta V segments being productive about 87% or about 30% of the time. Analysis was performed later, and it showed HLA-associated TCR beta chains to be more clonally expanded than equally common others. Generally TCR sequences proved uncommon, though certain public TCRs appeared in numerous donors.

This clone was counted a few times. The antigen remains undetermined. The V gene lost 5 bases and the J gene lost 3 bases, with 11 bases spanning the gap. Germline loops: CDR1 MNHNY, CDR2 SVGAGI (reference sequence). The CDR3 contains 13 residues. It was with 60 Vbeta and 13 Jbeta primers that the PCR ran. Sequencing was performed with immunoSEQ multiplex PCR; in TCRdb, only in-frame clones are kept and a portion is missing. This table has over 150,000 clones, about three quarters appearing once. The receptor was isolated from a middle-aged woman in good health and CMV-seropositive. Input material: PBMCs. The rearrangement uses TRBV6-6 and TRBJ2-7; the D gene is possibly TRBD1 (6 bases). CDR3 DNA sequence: TGTGCCAGCAGTCGACAGGCCCACTACGAGCAGTACTTC. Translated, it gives CASSRQAHYEQYF.